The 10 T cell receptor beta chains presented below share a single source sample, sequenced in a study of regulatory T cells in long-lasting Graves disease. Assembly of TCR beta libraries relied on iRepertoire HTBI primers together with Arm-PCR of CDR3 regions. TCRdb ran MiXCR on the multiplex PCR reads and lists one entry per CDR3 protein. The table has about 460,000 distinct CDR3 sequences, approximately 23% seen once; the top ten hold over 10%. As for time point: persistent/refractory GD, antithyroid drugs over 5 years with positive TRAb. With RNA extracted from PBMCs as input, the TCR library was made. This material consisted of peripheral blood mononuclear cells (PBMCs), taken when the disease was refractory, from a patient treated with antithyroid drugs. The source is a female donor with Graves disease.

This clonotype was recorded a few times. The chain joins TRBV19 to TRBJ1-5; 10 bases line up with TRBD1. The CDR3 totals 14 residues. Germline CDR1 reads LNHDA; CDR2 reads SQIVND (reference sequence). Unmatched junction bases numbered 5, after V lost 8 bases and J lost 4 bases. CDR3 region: CASATGGLNQPQHF. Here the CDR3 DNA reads TGTGCCAGTGCGACAGGGGGCTTGAATCAGCCCCAGCATTTT.

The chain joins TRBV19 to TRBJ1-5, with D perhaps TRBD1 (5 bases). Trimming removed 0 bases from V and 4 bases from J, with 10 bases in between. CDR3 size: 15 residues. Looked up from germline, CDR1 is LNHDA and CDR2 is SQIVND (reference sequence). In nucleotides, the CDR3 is TGTGCCAGTAGTATAGAAGAGGGGTCAAATCAGCCCCAGCATTTT. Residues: CASSIEEGSNQPQHF.

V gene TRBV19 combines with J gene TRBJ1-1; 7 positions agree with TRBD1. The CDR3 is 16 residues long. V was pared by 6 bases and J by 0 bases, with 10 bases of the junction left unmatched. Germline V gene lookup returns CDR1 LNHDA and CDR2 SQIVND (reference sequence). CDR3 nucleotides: TGTGCCAGTAGGGGCCTCCTGACAGGGATGAACACTGAAGCTTTCTTT. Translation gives CASRGLLTGMNTEAFF.

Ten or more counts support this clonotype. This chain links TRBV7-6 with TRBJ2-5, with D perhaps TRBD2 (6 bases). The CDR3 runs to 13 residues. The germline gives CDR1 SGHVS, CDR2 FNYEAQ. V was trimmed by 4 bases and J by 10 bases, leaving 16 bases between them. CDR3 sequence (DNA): TGTGCCAGCAGCTCTATGGACGGCGGGGTCCAGTACTTC. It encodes CASSSMDGGVQYF.

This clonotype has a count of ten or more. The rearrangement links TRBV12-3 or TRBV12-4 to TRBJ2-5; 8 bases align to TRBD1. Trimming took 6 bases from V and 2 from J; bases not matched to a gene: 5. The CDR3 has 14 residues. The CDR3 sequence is CASRRTGWQETQYF. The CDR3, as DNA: TGTGCCAGCAGAAGGACAGGGTGGCAAGAGACCCAGTACTTC.

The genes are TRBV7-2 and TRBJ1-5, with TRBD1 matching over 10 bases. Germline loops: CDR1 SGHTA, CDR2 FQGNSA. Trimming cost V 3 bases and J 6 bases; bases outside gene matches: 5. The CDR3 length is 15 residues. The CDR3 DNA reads TGTGCCAGCAGCTTGGACAGGGGGGAAAGTCAGCCCCAGCATTTT. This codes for CASSLDRGESQPQHF.

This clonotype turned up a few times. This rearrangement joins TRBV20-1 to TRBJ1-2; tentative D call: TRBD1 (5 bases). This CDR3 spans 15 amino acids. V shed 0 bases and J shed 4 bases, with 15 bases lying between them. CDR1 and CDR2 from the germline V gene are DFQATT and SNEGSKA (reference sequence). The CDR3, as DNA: TGCAGTGCTAGAGAAGGTCCGACAGCGGCCTATGGCTACACCTTC. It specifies CSAREGPTAAYGYTF.

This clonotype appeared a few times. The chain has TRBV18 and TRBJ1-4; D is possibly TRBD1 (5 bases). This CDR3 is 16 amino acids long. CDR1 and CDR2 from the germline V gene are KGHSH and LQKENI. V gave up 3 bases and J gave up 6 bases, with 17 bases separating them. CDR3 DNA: TGTGCCAGCTCACCGACTCGACTGGGGGTGCATGAAAAACTGTTTTTT. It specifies CASSPTRLGVHEKLFF. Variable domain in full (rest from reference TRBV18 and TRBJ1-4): NAGVMQNPRHLVRRRGQEARLRCSPMKGHSHVYWYRQLPEEGLKFMVYLQKENIIDESGMPKERFSAEFPKEGPSILRIQQVVRGDSAAYFCASSPTRLGVHEKLFFGSGTQLSVL.

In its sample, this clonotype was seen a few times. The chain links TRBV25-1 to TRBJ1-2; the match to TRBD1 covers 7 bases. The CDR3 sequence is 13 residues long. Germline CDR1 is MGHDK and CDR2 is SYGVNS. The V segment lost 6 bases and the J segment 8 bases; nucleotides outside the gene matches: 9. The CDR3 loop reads CASSVTGEGGYTF. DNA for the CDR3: TGTGCCAGCAGCGTTACAGGGGAAGGAGGCTACACCTTC.

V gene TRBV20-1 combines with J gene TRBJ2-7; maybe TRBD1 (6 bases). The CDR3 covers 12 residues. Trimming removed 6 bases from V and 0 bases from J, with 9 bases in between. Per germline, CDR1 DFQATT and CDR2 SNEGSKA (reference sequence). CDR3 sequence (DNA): TGCAGTGCCTCGGACAGCTCCTACGAGCAGTACTTC. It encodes CSASDSSYEQYF.